This T cell receptor beta chain is drawn from a study of T cell repertoires in cytomegalovirus infection. Turning to the study itself: From public TCR beta signatures came an indication of both CMV infection and matching HLA type. Study outcomes and limitations: HLA-C-restricted CMV clonotypes gave the most frequent clonotype in two of eight donors.

This clonotype appeared many times. The antigen remains undetermined. Trimming stripped 7 bases from V and 4 bases from J, with 8 bases between. Germline loops: CDR1 MDHEN, CDR2 SYDVKM. This CDR3 has 13 amino acids. MiXCR, applied by TCRdb to the reads, yields one record per CDR3 protein. The sample yields over 450,000 distinct CDR3 sequences, 10% to 12% seen once. The sample taken for sequencing was PBMCs. This TCR was recovered from a human donor in good health (CMV status not recorded). Some clones in this sample may be carry-over from other donors' samples. This rearrangement joins TRBV28 to TRBJ2-6; D is unresolved. The CDR3 loop reads CASTFGGANVLTF. The CDR3 bases are TGTGCCAGCACCTTCGGGGGGGCCAACGTCCTGACTTTC.